This T cell receptor beta chain was obtained from a study of brain T cells in children with intractable seizures. Study results and caveats: HCMV serostatus was not known, and viral specificity came from CDR3 similarity only. Absence of clones before surgery may stem from lower sequencing depth.

Data came from immunoSEQ multiplex PCR; TCRdb stores just in-frame clones and leaves some out. This table holds approximately 110,000 clones, 90% to 95% found once. The sequenced cases were selected for having the highest brain T cell transcript signatures. Pre-surgery treatment included at least one anti-epileptic drug. Comment on this clone: Its antigen is not identified.

CDR1 is MNHEY and CDR2 is SVGAGI in the germline V gene. V was clipped by 5 bases and J by 7 bases, with 6 bases between them. This CDR3 is built from 12 residues. This sequence joins TRBV6-5 and TRBJ1-6; no firm D call. The source material was peripheral blood, sampled at surgery. The receptor comes from a boy in the first two years of life with hemimegalencephaly and intractable seizures. The CDR3 DNA is TGTGCCAGCAGTCGGCAGAATTCACCCCTCCACTTT. Protein: CASSRQNSPLHF.